Below are 17 T cell receptor beta chains sequenced from a single sample in a study of regulatory T cells in long-lasting Graves disease. The time point: newly diagnosed GD, antithyroid drugs for less than 3 months. The TCR library was made from RNA that had been extracted from PBMCs in TRIzol. Through Arm-PCR of CDR3 regions and iRepertoire HTBI primers, TCR beta libraries were built. A single record per CDR3 protein comes from TCRdb applying MiXCR to the multiplex PCR reads. The profile shows some 400,000 distinct CDR3 sequences, more than 13% of them singletons. The sample also formed part of further work on T cells in Graves' hyperthyroidism and ophthalmopathy.

This material consisted of peripheral blood mononuclear cells (PBMCs), taken at new diagnosis, from a patient treated with antithyroid drugs. The receptors stem from a woman under 40 with Graves disease.

This clonotype has just a few counts. The chain carries TRBV20-1 and TRBJ1-2; 7 bases map to TRBD1. With 5 bases clipped from V and 2 bases from J, the junction kept 8 bases outside the gene matches. This CDR3 is 14 amino acids long. From germline, CDR1 is DFQATT and CDR2 SNEGSKA (reference sequence). The CDR3 sequence: CSARPTGTNYGYTF. The CDR3 nucleotides are TGCAGTGCTCGCCCGACAGGGACCAACTATGGCTACACCTTC.

In this sample, this clonotype turned up many times. V usage is TRBV20-1 and J usage is TRBJ2-7; 8 bases agree with TRBD2. V shed 5 bases and J 4 bases; nucleotides not matched to a gene: 7. Germline V lookup: CDR1 DFQATT, CDR2 SNEGSKA (reference sequence). The CDR3 totals 13 residues. As DNA, the CDR3 is TGCAGTGCTGATGCGGGAGGAGGGTACGAGCAGTACTTC. Encoded protein: CSADAGGGYEQYF.

In this sample, this clonotype turned up many times. The rearrangement uses TRBV5-1 and TRBJ1-1; D remains ambiguous. Trimming left V 4 bases short and J 4 bases short, with 14 bases between. The CDR3 length is 14 residues. The germline CDR1 and CDR2 sequences are SGHRS and YFSETQ. CDR3 nucleotide sequence: TGCGCCAGCAGCACAGACACCCGGGGCACTGAAGCTTTCTTT. It yields the protein CASSTDTRGTEAFF.

This clonotype came up many times. The chain uses TRBV27 and TRBJ2-3; 10 bases align to TRBD2. Looked up from germline, CDR1 is MNHEY and CDR2 is SMNVEV (reference sequence). The junction had 3 bases not matched to a gene; V was cut back by 2 bases and J by 4 bases. This CDR3 has 15 residues. CDR3 amino acids: CASSLLAGVADTQYF. The CDR3 DNA follows: TGTGCCAGCAGTTTACTAGCGGGAGTTGCAGATACGCAGTATTTT.

This clonotype was observed many times. The J gene is TRBJ2-7, the V gene TRBV24-1; D unresolved. V lost 3 bases and J 5 bases, leaving 4 bases between the germline ends. This CDR3 has 11 amino acids. The V gene's germline CDR1 is KGHDR and CDR2 SFDVKD. For the CDR3, the DNA is TGTGCCACCAGTGATGGGCACGAGCAGTACTTC. Translating it yields CATSDGHEQYF.

The chain joins TRBV19 to TRBJ2-1, with TRBD1 as a possible D gene (5 bases). Between the trimmed V and J ends, which lost 9 bases and 4 bases, there was a span of 16 bases. There are 14 residues in the CDR3. Germline V lookup: CDR1 LNHDA, CDR2 SQIVND (reference sequence). CDR3 region: CASLDKGPYNEQFF. CDR3 coding DNA: TGTGCCAGCCTCGACAAGGGGCCTTACAATGAGCAGTTCTTC.

This clonotype was detected ten times or more. The chain employs TRBV11-3 and TRBJ2-2; D is ambiguous. This CDR3 has 13 amino acids. The V end was cut by 0 bases, the J end by 5 bases, with 4 bases between. Germline V gene data show CDR1 as SGHNT and CDR2 as YENEEA. In DNA form, the CDR3 reads TGTGCCAGCAGCTTAGAGACTACCGGGGAGCTGTTTTTT. Residues: CASSLETTGELFF.

This clonotype was seen at least ten times. The CDR3, as DNA: TGTGCCAGCAGCCCCGCGGCGGGAGCGGGCTACGAGCAGTACTTC. It specifies CASSPAAGAGYEQYF. This sequence joins TRBV4-2 and TRBJ2-7; TRBD2 matches at 7 bases. The CDR3 runs to 15 residues. V lost 4 bases, J lost 3 bases, and 9 bases stayed unmatched. Germline V gene data show CDR1 as LGHNA and CDR2 as YNFKEQ.

This clonotype has more than one count but fewer than ten. A much bigger clone sits one base away, suggesting this may be a read error. The rearrangement uses TRBV7-8 and TRBJ1-1; D gene uncertain. The CDR3 totals 14 residues. Germline CDR1 is SGHVS and CDR2 is FQNEAQ. Written as DNA, the CDR3 is TGTGCCAGCAACTTAGCTTACGGAAGCACTGAAGCTTTCTTT. Amino acid sequence: CASNLAYGSTEAFF.

This clonotype was seen ten or more times. The V gene is TRBV20-1, the J gene TRBJ2-1; no definite D call. CDR1 and CDR2 (germline): DFQATT, SNEGSKA (reference sequence). This CDR3 contains 13 residues. V gave up 1 base and J gave up 4 bases, with 8 bases separating them. CDR3 amino acids: CSARGQTYNEQFF. The CDR3 DNA reads TGCAGTGCTAGAGGCCAGACGTACAATGAGCAGTTCTTC.

This clonotype was recorded once. This clone may be a read error of a much larger clone one base away. The V call is TRBV3-1, the J call TRBJ2-5; tentatively, D is TRBD1 (5 bases). The CDR3 consists of 15 residues. Germline V gene lookup returns CDR1 LGHDT and CDR2 YNNKEL (reference sequence). The CDR3, as DNA: TGTGCCAGCAGCCGGAGACAGTTACTGCAAGAGACCCATTACTTC. Its translation is CASSRRQLLQETHYF.

This clonotype was picked up many times. The V gene is TRBV7-9, the J gene TRBJ2-7; maybe TRBD1 (8 bases). V lost 5 bases and J lost 2, with 16 bases in between. Germline V gene sequence: CDR1 SEHNR, CDR2 FQNEAQ (reference sequence). CDR3 length: 15 amino acids. CDR3 DNA: TGTGCCAGCAGCATACGGACAGGGAGGGCCTACGAGCAGTACTTC. It yields the protein CASSIRTGRAYEQYF. The full variable domain, rest sourced from reference TRBV7-9 and TRBJ2-7, is DTGVSQNPRHKITKRGQNVTFRCDPISEHNRLYWYRQTLGQGPEFLTYFQNEAQLEKSRLLSDRFSAERPKGSFSTLEIQRTEQGDSAMYLCASSIRTGRAYEQYFGPGTRLTVT.

At least ten counts were recorded for this clonotype. This chain joins TRBV5-1 and TRBJ1-6, with 8 bases identical to TRBD1. J gave up 6 bases and V 4 bases, and 9 bases lay outside the gene matches. The CDR3 loop spans 16 amino acids. CDR1 SGHRS and CDR2 YFSETQ come from the germline V gene. CDR3 residues: CASSTQGQGPNSPLHF. The DNA for the CDR3 is TGCGCCAGCAGCACCCAAGGACAGGGCCCTAATTCACCCCTCCACTTT. The full variable domain, rest sourced from reference TRBV5-1 and TRBJ1-6, is KAGVTQTPRYLIKTRGQQVTLSCSPISGHRSVSWYQQTPGQGLQFLFEYFSETQRNKGNFPGRFSGRQFSNSRSEMNVSTLELGDSALYLCASSTQGQGPNSPLHFGNGTRLTVT.

This clonotype has a handful of counts. This sequence joins TRBV20-1 and TRBJ2-2; 11 bases are a match to TRBD2. Germline CDR1 DFQATT, CDR2 SNEGSKA (reference sequence). The CDR3 has 17 residues. V gave up 0 bases and J gave up 7 bases; unmatched junction bases: 10. The CDR3 DNA follows: TGCAGTGCTAGAGAGCCCGGGACTAGCGGATTAAACGGGGAGCTGTTTTTT. Translation: CSAREPGTSGLNGELFF.

This clonotype has a handful of counts. The genes are TRBV7-6 and TRBJ2-3, with 7 bases that match TRBD2. Germline V lookup: CDR1 SGHVS, CDR2 FNYEAQ. J was trimmed by 3 bases and V by 1 base; bases with no gene match: 7. This CDR3 is 16 amino acids long. The CDR3 region has the DNA TGTGCCAGCAGCTTAGAAGGCGGGAGTAGGACAGATACGCAGTATTTT. It is translated as CASSLEGGSRTDTQYF.

The table lists this clonotype with many counts. V and J are TRBV24-1 and TRBJ2-3; a possible D gene is TRBD1 (6 bases). The CDR3 contains 17 residues. Between the trimmed V and J ends, which lost 3 bases and 1 base, there was a span of 16 bases. CDR1 and CDR2 (germline): KGHDR, SFDVKD. This chain's CDR3 is CATSDPQQGVGTDTQYF. The CDR3 DNA follows: TGTGCCACCAGTGATCCTCAACAGGGAGTGGGCACAGATACGCAGTATTTT.

Many counts were recorded for this clonotype. The chain recombines TRBV19 with TRBJ1-3; tentatively, D is TRBD1 (6 bases). This CDR3 comprises 16 residues. V shed 6 bases and J shed 0 bases, with 15 bases lying between them. Germline V gives CDR1 LNHDA, CDR2 SQIVND (reference sequence). The CDR3 protein is CASRPGTSVSGNTIYF. The CDR3 nucleotides are TGTGCCAGTAGACCCGGGACATCAGTCTCTGGAAACACCATATATTTT. The full variable domain, in which reference TRBV19 and TRBJ1-3 provide the parts outside the CDR3, is DGGITQSPKYLFRKEGQNVTLSCEQNLNHDAMYWYRQDPGQGLRLIYYSQIVNDFQKGDIAEGYSVSREKKESFPLTVTSAQKNPTAFYLCASRPGTSVSGNTIYFGEGSWLTVV.